These 17 T cell receptor beta chains originate from one sample sequenced in a study. MiXCR was run by TCRdb on the 5' RACE reads, yielding one entry per CDR3 protein. The sample lists 30,000 or so distinct CDR3 sequences; roughly 27% were seen once. Tregs were sorted as CD4+CD25+CD127-/low cells. Sequencing input: tumor-infiltrating Tregs sorted from the breast tumor. These receptors all come from a female donor with breast cancer.

This clonotype rates as medium-sized. The chain recombines TRBV20-1 with TRBJ2-5, with TRBD2 identical over 11 bases. CDR1 is DFQATT and CDR2 is SNEGSKA in the germline V gene (reference sequence). The CDR3 extends over 12 amino acids. The V and J ends lost 5 bases and 4 bases, in that order; junction bases with no gene match: 0. The CDR3 region is CSAGTSGETQYF. DNA of the CDR3: TGCAGTGCTGGGACTAGCGGAGAGACCCAGTACTTC.

This clonotype was found many times. The CDR3 coding sequence is TGTGCCAGCAGCCTCGACAGGGAGAACAGTGGCAATCAGCCCCAGCATTTT. Translation gives CASSLDRENSGNQPQHF. V gene TRBV11-2 combines with J gene TRBJ1-5; 7 bases match TRBD1. Germline CDR1 SGHAT, CDR2 FQNNGV. The CDR3 totals 17 residues. The V gene end was trimmed by 5 bases and the J gene end by 2 bases; junction bases not matched to a gene: 12.

This clonotype occurred once. The rearrangement uses TRBV6-5 and TRBJ2-7; TRBD2 matches 15 bases. The CDR3 length is 16 residues. V lost 6 bases to trimming and J lost 3 bases; unmatched junction nucleotides: 6. Per the germline V gene, CDR1 is MNHEY and CDR2 is SVGAGI. The CDR3 bases are TGTGCCAGCAGCTCCGGGACTAGCGGGAGGAGCTACGAGCAGTACTTC. Translated, it gives CASSSGTSGRSYEQYF.

Relative to its sample, this clonotype is medium-sized (0.01 to 0.1%). The V call is TRBV6-5, the J call TRBJ1-3; 7 bases map to TRBD1. This CDR3 region has 15 residues. From germline, CDR1 is MNHEY and CDR2 SVGAGI. With 2 bases clipped from V and 2 bases from J, the junction kept 3 bases outside the gene matches. The CDR3, as DNA: TGTGCCAGCAGTTACAAGGGGGCGACTGGAAACACCATATATTTT. Translated: CASSYKGATGNTIYF.

This clonotype was picked up a small number of times. The chain has TRBV7-9 and TRBJ1-4; D is perhaps TRBD1 (6 bases). The CDR3 runs to 16 residues. Trimming took 4 bases from V and 4 from J, leaving 16 bases between them. Germline V gene sequence: CDR1 SEHNR, CDR2 FQNEAQ (reference sequence). DNA of the CDR3: TGTGCCAGCAGCTCCCAGGGCTGGACAGTTAATGAAAAACTGTTTTTT. Protein product: CASSSQGWTVNEKLFF.

This clonotype was seen a few times. This rearrangement joins TRBV5-1 to TRBJ1-1; D gene unclear. V dropped 4 bases and J dropped 1 base, with 8 bases sitting between them. The CDR3 length is 13 residues. Germline V gene lookup returns CDR1 SGHRS and CDR2 YFSETQ. CDR3 nucleotide sequence: TGCGCCAGCAGCGGTACCTGGAACACTGAAGCTTTCTTT. This encodes CASSGTWNTEAFF.

V and J are TRBV2 and TRBJ1-1; perhaps TRBD1 as D (6 bases). The germline V gene encodes CDR1 SNHLY and CDR2 FYNNEI. This CDR3 is built from 14 residues. The V gene lost 7 bases and the J gene lost 3 bases, with 15 bases spanning the gap. CDR3 nucleotides: TGTGCCAGCACTTCTTGGGGGCACGACACTGAAGCTTTCTTT. Protein sequence: CASTSWGHDTEAFF.

Concerning this clonotype: Being one base from a much bigger clone, this may be a read error. This chain links TRBV20-1 with TRBJ1-2; D remains unclear. The CDR3 is made up of 11 amino acids. Germline loops: CDR1 DFQATT, CDR2 SNEGSKA (reference sequence). The DNA for the CDR3 is TGCAATGTTCAGAGTAACTATGGCTACACCTTC. It codes for CNVQSNYGYTF.

This sequence joins TRBV9 and TRBJ2-3; the D gene is possibly TRBD1 (6 bases). Trimming pared 3 bases from V and 3 bases from J, leaving 14 bases between. This CDR3 contains 15 residues. Germline values: CDR1 SGDLS, CDR2 YYNGEE. CDR3: CASSGSQGWTDTQYF. Written as DNA, the CDR3 is TGTGCCAGCAGCGGAAGCCAGGGGTGGACAGATACGCAGTATTTT.

This clonotype was counted a few times. A read error may be the cause here, since a much bigger clone is one base away. V usage is TRBV10-3 and J usage is TRBJ2-1, with 7 bases that match TRBD2. J was trimmed by 6 bases and V by 4 bases; bases with no gene match: 9. Germline V gives CDR1 ENHRY, CDR2 SYGVKD. The CDR3 contains 15 residues. CDR3 loop: CAISALTSRSNEQFF. The CDR3 DNA is TGTGCCATCAGTGCCTTGACTAGCAGGAGCAATGAGCAGTTCTTC.

This clonotype ranks as medium-sized. The chain has TRBV20-1 and TRBJ1-1; D may be TRBD1 (5 bases). Germline V gene sequence: CDR1 DFQATT, CDR2 SNEGSKA (reference sequence). V was shortened by 6 bases and J by 6 bases, with 11 bases between the two germline ends. The CDR3 is 11 amino acids. DNA for the CDR3: TGCAGTGCCCTGGGACCGTCTGAAGCTTTCTTT. Amino acids: CSALGPSEAFF.

A word on this clonotype: One end of the junction varies from germline; a read error may be responsible. V gene TRBV2 combines with J gene TRBJ2-1; 13 bases are a match to TRBD2. There are 15 residues in the CDR3. Germline values: CDR1 SNHLY, CDR2 FYNNEI. CDR3 sequence (DNA): TGTGCCAGCAGTGTACTAGCGGGAGGGTACAATGAGCAGATCTTC. Translating it yields CASSVLAGGYNEQIF.

About this clonotype itself: Germline is not matched at one junction end, which may reflect a read error. The chain couples TRBV6-5 to TRBJ1-2; D is undetermined. Germline lookup yields CDR1 MNHEY and CDR2 SVGAGI. CDR3 length equals 13 residues. The CDR3 here is CASSYLGNYGDTF. For the CDR3, the DNA is TGTGCCAGCAGTTACCTGGGGAACTATGGCGACACCTTC.

This clonotype has a handful of counts. This sequence joins TRBV30 and TRBJ2-1, with 12 bases lining up with TRBD2. Germline V gene sequence: CDR1 GTSNPN, CDR2 SVGIG (reference sequence). J lost 13 bases, V lost 3 bases, and 7 bases had no gene match. The CDR3 totals 13 residues. The CDR3 nucleotides are TGTGCCTGGAGGAGACTAGCGGGAGTCCCCCAGTTCTTC. This gives the protein CAWRRLAGVPQFF.

A note on this clonotype: The final CDR3 position lacks the conserved phenylalanine or tryptophan, pointing to a likely read error. V gene TRBV6-1 combines with J gene TRBJ1-1, with TRBD1 as a possible D gene (5 bases). This CDR3 spans 13 amino acids. Per the germline V gene, CDR1 is MNHNS and CDR2 is SASEGT. This CDR3 reads CASSPIQGAEAFL. The CDR3 DNA sequence: TGCGCCAGCAGTCCAATCCAGGGAGCTGAAGCTTTCCTT.

This clonotype was counted ten times or more. The chain carries TRBV6-5 and TRBJ2-6; 7 nucleotides match TRBD1. The V gene end was trimmed by 9 bases and the J gene end by 2 bases; junction bases not matched to a gene: 7. The CDR3 consists of 15 residues. Germline-derived CDR1 and CDR2 are MNHEY and SVGAGI. The CDR3 DNA reads as TGTGCCAGTAGTGACAGGGCGCCTGGGGCCAACGTCCTGACTTTC. It yields the protein CASSDRAPGANVLTF.

This clonotype showed up just a few times. The chain links TRBV5-4 to TRBJ1-2, with D possibly being TRBD1 (6 bases). There are 14 residues in the CDR3. Germline CDR1 reads SGHNT; CDR2 reads YYREEE (reference sequence). V lost 4 bases to trimming and J lost 8 bases, with 18 bases between them. The CDR3 region has the DNA TGTGCCAGCAGCCCCCGGGACACCCTCTTGGGCTACACCTTC. Encoded protein: CASSPRDTLLGYTF.